This TCR beta chain originates from a study of blood T cell repertoires in COVID-19. Clones were sequenced by immunoSEQ multiplex PCR, and TCRdb holds only the in-frame ones, with some missing. The sample includes about 300,000 clones, approximately 83% seen only once; the top ten take roughly 2%. Germline V CDR1 and CDR2: SGDLS, YYNGEE. V lost 2 bases to trimming and J lost 2 bases; unmatched junction nucleotides: 2. The CDR3 is made up of 15 amino acids. The chain employs TRBV9 and TRBJ2-1; 9 bases match TRBD2. The receptor comes from a young man who had recovered from COVID-19. The sequenced sample was PBMCs or T cells enriched from blood (not recorded which). This CDR3 is CASSVSGGTYNEQFF. CDR3 in DNA: TGTGCCAGCAGCGTTAGCGGGGGTACCTACAATGAGCAGTTCTTC.